Listed below are T cell receptor beta chains from one sample, sequenced in a study of early T cells in non-severe SARS-CoV-2 infection. TCRdb reanalysed the 5' RACE reads using MiXCR and keeps one entry per CDR3 protein. This sample has about 30,000 distinct CDR3 sequences, with about 6% found just once. The sample taken for sequencing was whole blood. The origin of the receptors is an adult who was a healthcare worker with PCR-confirmed SARS-CoV-2 infection or an uninfected control (not recorded which). Each CDR3 is given with its conserved first and last residue. Each record gives: D gene, J gene, V gene, clone size, CDR3 DNA, CDR3 protein. D genes are given only for firm matches. Expanded clones are given a class, and other clones once, few, many or no size at all.

>TRBD2|TRBJ2-5|TRBV9|many
TGTGCCAGCAGCGTAGCTCCTAGCGGGGGCTTGGGGAAAGAGACCCAGTACTTC
CASSVAPSGGLGKETQYF
>.|TRBJ2-7|TRBV7-8|few
TGTGCCAGCAGCTTCACAAGAGTTCTCCTTTACGAGCAGTACTTC
CASSFTRVLLYEQYF
>.|TRBJ1-4|TRBV4-2|many
TGTGCCAGCAGCCTAGAGGGGGAGGCTAATGAAAAACTGTTTTTT
CASSLEGEANEKLFF
>TRBD2|TRBJ2-5|TRBV7-6|many
TGTGCCAGCAGCTTAGCGGGACTAGCGGGACAAGAGACCCAGTACTTC
CASSLAGLAGQETQYF
>.|TRBJ1-6|TRBV4-2|many
TGTGCCAGCAGCCAAGAGGGCCAAATGGGGAATTCACCCCTCCACTTT
CASSQEGQMGNSPLHF
>TRBD1|TRBJ1-6|TRBV5-1|many
TGCGCCAGCAGCTTCGCTCGACAGGGGCCCGGCTCCTATAATTCACCCCTCCACTTT
CASSFARQGPGSYNSPLHF
>.|TRBJ2-7|TRBV20-1|many
TGCAGTGCTTTTGCCGGACCCCCCTACGAGCAGTACTTC
CSAFAGPPYEQYF
>.|TRBJ1-1|TRBV7-9|many
TGTGCCAGCACCGAAAGATTGAACACTGAAGCTTTCTTT
CASTERLNTEAFF
>TRBD1|TRBJ2-5|TRBV14|.
TGTGCCAGCAGCCAAGTCAGCGCAGGGGGCTGGGAGACCCAGTACTTC
CASSQVSAGGWETQYF
>.|TRBJ1-2|TRBV4-2|many
TGTGCCAGCAGCCAAGACAGATTTAACTATGGCTACACCTTC
CASSQDRFNYGYTF
>.|TRBJ2-7|TRBV4-1|many
TGCGCCAGCAGCCACATAGGGGACGGGACCTACGAGCAGTACTTC
CASSHIGDGTYEQYF
>.|TRBJ2-3|TRBV6-5|many
TGTGCCAGCAGCAGCCGACAGCCCACAGATACGCAGTATTTT
CASSSRQPTDTQYF
>.|TRBJ2-7|TRBV5-6|medium-sized
TGTGCCAGCAGCAACCCTGTTAGGGACGGGACCTACGAGCAGTACTTC
CASSNPVRDGTYEQYF
>.|TRBJ1-5|TRBV6-2/TRBV6-3|many
TGTGCCAGCAAAGGATCCGGGGACCTAATGGCCCAGCATTTT
CASKGSGDLMAQHF
>.|TRBJ2-7|TRBV7-3|many
TGTGCCAGCAGCCCAGGGCAGGGCCTCTCCTACGAGCAGTACTTC
CASSPGQGLSYEQYF